Following are 25 T cell receptor beta chains from one sample sequenced in a study of a mutant IDH1 vaccine in newly diagnosed glioma. As to time point: week 11, during vaccination. Each dose of the vaccine consisted of 300 ug of mutant IDH1 20-mer peptide, with topical imiquimod. The assay was immunoSEQ multiplex PCR, and TCRdb's table has in-frame clones only and misses some. The repertoire includes roughly 130,000 clones, roughly 75% of them detected once, and 4.5% to 7% sits in the top ten. These receptors have no known antigen. Source: PBMCs, taken from a glioma patient whose treatment included an IDH1 peptide vaccine. Receptors originate from a man aged 35-49 years with glioma.

The gene calls are TRBV11-2 and TRBJ1-6; D remains unclear. With 1 base removed from V and 6 bases from J, the gap between germline ends came to 7 bases. Germline CDR1 is SGHAT and CDR2 is FQNNGV. The CDR3 loop spans 14 amino acids. The chain's CDR3 is CASSLAPSNSPLHF. The DNA of the CDR3 is TGTGCCAGCAGCTTAGCCCCCAGTAATTCACCCCTCCACTTT.

The genes are TRBV5-4 and TRBJ2-3; D is possibly TRBD1 (6 bases). Germline-derived CDR1 and CDR2 are SGHNT and YYREEE (reference sequence). The CDR3 sequence is 13 residues long. The V end lost 5 bases, the J end lost 0 bases, and 7 bases lay between the germline ends. The CDR3 protein is CASRGGSTDTQYF. In DNA, the CDR3 is TGTGCCAGCAGAGGGGGAAGCACAGATACGCAGTATTTT.

This rearrangement joins TRBV18 to TRBJ2-7, with 7 bases identical to TRBD1. The CDR3 extends over 15 amino acids. The V gene's germline CDR1 is KGHSH and CDR2 LQKENI. Trimming cost V 5 bases and J 5 bases; bases outside gene matches: 12. In DNA, the CDR3 is TGTGCCAGCTCATCTTCAGGGGGTCGAGGGGACGAGCAGTACTTC. Its protein product is CASSSSGGRGDEQYF. Based on the CDR3 plus reference TRBV18 and TRBJ2-7, the full variable domain is NAGVMQNPRHLVRRRGQEARLRCSPMKGHSHVYWYRQLPEEGLKFMVYLQKENIIDESGMPKERFSAEFPKEGPSILRIQQVVRGDSAAYFCASSSSGGRGDEQYFGPGTRLTVT.

The sample holds a few counts of this clone. V is TRBV30 and J is TRBJ2-2; 14 nucleotides line up with TRBD2. The CDR3 is made up of 17 amino acids. Germline V gene lookup returns CDR1 GTSNPN and CDR2 SVGIG (reference sequence). After removal of 2 bases from V and 1 base from J, the junction contained 3 bases not matched to a gene. CDR3 in amino acids: CAWSTGLAGGNTGELFF. The CDR3 region has the DNA TGTGCCTGGAGTACTGGACTAGCGGGGGGGAACACCGGGGAGCTGTTTTTT.

This rearrangement joins TRBV18 to TRBJ2-5; D remains unclear. CDR1 is KGHSH and CDR2 is LQKENI in the germline V gene. This CDR3 is built from 14 residues. V lost 1 base and J 1 base, leaving 7 bases between the germline ends. The CDR3 nucleotides read TGTGCCAGCTCACCACTCCAGGTCCAAGAGACCCAGTACTTC. Residues: CASSPLQVQETQYF.

The gene calls are TRBV5-1 and TRBJ2-7; D ambiguous. From germline, CDR1 is SGHRS and CDR2 YFSETQ. The CDR3 is 14 residues long. Deletions cut 0 bases from V and 6 bases from J, with 13 bases between. The CDR3 sequence is CASSLDSSTPEQYF. The CDR3 DNA sequence: TGCGCCAGCAGCTTGGACAGTTCCACTCCCGAGCAGTACTTC.

The rearrangement joins TRBV7-9 to TRBJ1-2; TRBD1 matches at 8 bases. V lost 5 bases and J lost 4; bases outside the gene matches: 9. The CDR3 spans 15 residues. The V gene's germline CDR1 is SEHNR and CDR2 FQNEAQ (reference sequence). Written as DNA, the CDR3 is TGTGCCAGCAGCCCGGGACAGGTCGTCGTCTATGGCTACACCTTC. It codes for CASSPGQVVVYGYTF.

The chain combines TRBV7-2 with TRBJ1-6; D gene uncertain. The V end lost 5 bases, the J end lost 0 bases, and 5 bases lay between the germline ends. Per germline, CDR1 SGHTA and CDR2 FQGNSA. The CDR3 is 14 residues long. Here the CDR3 reads CASSLTSYNSPLHF. As DNA, the CDR3 is TGTGCCAGCAGCCTCACCTCCTATAATTCACCCCTCCACTTT.

The chain employs TRBV30 and TRBJ1-1; no clear D gene. Trimming took off 2 bases at V and 1 base at J, with 11 bases between the two ends. The CDR3 is 14 residues long. Germline V gene sequence: CDR1 GTSNPN, CDR2 SVGIG (reference sequence). CDR3 nucleotides: TGTGCCTGGAGTAGAGAATCAGGGAACACTGAAGCTTTCTTT. This gives the protein CAWSRESGNTEAFF.

V usage is TRBV27 and J usage is TRBJ1-2, with D possibly matching TRBD1 (6 bases). CDR3 length equals 15 residues. The V gene lost 6 bases and the J gene lost 7 bases, with 21 bases spanning the gap. In germline, CDR1 is MNHEY, CDR2 SMNVEV (reference sequence). CDR3 DNA: TGTGCCAGCAGGGGGGTGGGGGGCTTCGGTTCTGGCTACACCTTC. Its protein product is CASRGVGGFGSGYTF.

As concerns this clone: Within the sample, other DNA sequences also encode this same CDR3. The CDR3 reads CASSFRAGGRADTQYF. As DNA, the CDR3 is TGTGCCAGCAGCTTTAGGGCGGGGGGGCGAGCAGATACGCAGTATTTT. This sequence joins TRBV7-2 and TRBJ2-3; 9 bases align to TRBD2. V lost 3 bases to trimming and J lost 4 bases; unmatched junction nucleotides: 8. CDR3 length equals 16 residues. Germline CDR1 is SGHTA and CDR2 is FQGNSA.

In this sample, this clone turned up a few times. The chain joins TRBV15 to TRBJ2-5, with a possible D match to TRBD1 (7 bases). The CDR3 extends over 14 amino acids. V lost 5 bases, J lost 7 bases, and 17 bases lay in between. Per the germline V gene, CDR1 is LNHNV and CDR2 is YYDKDF (reference sequence). CDR3 sequence reads: CATSGGTADGTQYF. The CDR3 DNA reads TGTGCCACCAGCGGAGGGACAGCAGACGGGACCCAGTACTTC.

This chain joins TRBV2 and TRBJ1-6; 8 bases agree with TRBD1. CDR3 length: 12 residues. V lost 6 bases and J lost 10; bases outside the gene matches: 2. Per the germline V gene, CDR1 is SNHLY and CDR2 is FYNNEI. CDR3 DNA sequence: TGTGCCAGCAGCAGGGGGCCCTCACCCCTCCACTTT. This gives the protein CASSRGPSPLHF.

The genes are TRBV18 and TRBJ1-1; D remains ambiguous. Looked up from germline, CDR1 is KGHSH and CDR2 is LQKENI. Trimming left V 2 bases short and J 1 base short, with 11 bases between. The CDR3 spans 15 residues. CDR3 nucleotides: TGTGCCAGCTCACCAGAAAAAATTGGGAACACTGAAGCTTTCTTT. Amino acids: CASSPEKIGNTEAFF.

In the case of this clone: A read error may produce the germline difference seen at one junction end. The chain carries TRBV19 and TRBJ2-1, with 8 nucleotides matching TRBD2. The CDR3 runs 15 residues. Germline CDR1 reads LNHDA; CDR2 reads SQIVND (reference sequence). The CDR3 loop is CASSSGVSSYNEQFF. CDR3 in DNA: TGTGCCAGCAGTAGCGGGGTGAGCTCCTACAATGAGCAGTTCTTC.

The chain links TRBV27 to TRBJ1-2, with D tentatively TRBD1 (6 bases). V lost 3 bases, J lost 4 bases, and 21 bases lay in between. CDR1 MNHEY and CDR2 SMNVEV come from the germline V gene (reference sequence). There are 17 residues in the CDR3. CDR3 protein: CASSFGTGDWGPYGYTF. The CDR3 nucleotides are TGTGCCAGCAGTTTTGGGACCGGGGACTGGGGGCCCTATGGCTACACCTTC.

The chain has TRBV7-8 and TRBJ1-1; no clear D gene. The CDR3 contains 15 residues. Trimming left V 5 bases short and J 2 bases short, with 15 bases between. Looked up from germline, CDR1 is SGHVS and CDR2 is FQNEAQ. CDR3 amino acids: CASSLPVWDNTEAFF. In DNA form, the CDR3 reads TGTGCCAGCAGCCTCCCCGTATGGGATAACACTGAAGCTTTCTTT.

This chain uses TRBV10-3 with TRBJ2-3, with 8 bases aligning to TRBD2. Trimming removed 4 bases from V and 4 bases from J; junction bases left unmatched: 4. The germline gives CDR1 ENHRY, CDR2 SYGVKD. The CDR3 loop spans 14 amino acids. As DNA, the CDR3 is TGTGCCATCAGTGCGGCGGGAGGTTCAGATACGCAGTATTTT. Residues: CAISAAGGSDTQYF.

The chain recombines TRBV15 with TRBJ1-1, with D possibly being TRBD1 (5 bases). V lost 5 bases, J lost 7 bases, and 17 bases lay in between. The germline gives CDR1 LNHNV, CDR2 YYDKDF (reference sequence). This CDR3 spans 14 amino acids. In nucleotides, the CDR3 is TGTGCCACCAGCCTCACCGCAGAAAGGGGTGAAGCTTTCTTT. Protein: CATSLTAERGEAFF.

This CDR3 reads CSVGPAGIEETQYF. The CDR3 bases are TGCAGCGTTGGGCCAGCGGGGATTGAAGAGACCCAGTACTTC. V usage is TRBV29-1 and J usage is TRBJ2-5, with TRBD2 matching 7 bases. J gave up 3 bases and V 4 bases, and 8 bases lay outside the gene matches. The V gene's germline CDR1 is SQVTM and CDR2 ANQGSEA. The CDR3 sequence is 14 residues long.

The chain carries TRBV6-1 and TRBJ1-4; D may be TRBD1 (6 bases). Germline V CDR1 and CDR2: MNHNS, SASEGT. The V and J ends lost 8 bases and 3 bases respectively, with 13 bases between them. This CDR3 has 14 amino acids. The CDR3 bases are TGTGCCAGCTCTTACAGGGTTGCTAATGAAAAACTGTTTTTT. It specifies CASSYRVANEKLFF.

The chain has TRBV27 and TRBJ2-2; 8 bases are a match to TRBD1. The ends lost 5 bases at V and 1 base at J; junction bases unmatched: 3. This CDR3 comprises 15 residues. Germline values: CDR1 MNHEY, CDR2 SMNVEV (reference sequence). DNA of the CDR3: TGTGCCAGCAGTGTGACAGGGGTGAACACCGGGGAGCTGTTTTTT. Its translation: CASSVTGVNTGELFF.

The chain uses TRBV5-1 and TRBJ1-2; 11 positions match TRBD1. This CDR3 contains 15 residues. The ends lost 3 bases at V and 4 bases at J; junction bases unmatched: 5. CDR1 and CDR2 from the germline V gene are SGHRS and YFSETQ. The CDR3 is CASSSGQGARYGYTF. The DNA for the CDR3 is TGCGCCAGCAGCTCCGGACAGGGGGCCCGCTATGGCTACACCTTC.

The V and J genes are TRBV2 and TRBJ2-3; TRBD2 agrees at 13 bases. The junction had 10 bases not matched to a gene; V was cut back by 0 bases and J by 4 bases. The CDR3 totals 19 residues. Germline CDR1 is SNHLY and CDR2 is FYNNEI. The CDR3 nucleotides are TGTGCCAGCAGTGAAGCAGAACTAGCGGGAGGGCCTTTTGCAGATACGCAGTATTTT. Amino acid sequence: CASSEAELAGGPFADTQYF.

This chain connects TRBV7-9 to TRBJ2-7, with D tentatively TRBD2 (5 bases). The germline V gene encodes CDR1 SEHNR and CDR2 FQNEAQ (reference sequence). The CDR3 runs 16 residues. V was pared by 5 bases and J by 0 bases, with 17 bases between. The CDR3 sequence is CASSTRGMRSSYEQYF. The CDR3 nucleotides are TGTGCCAGCAGCACCCGGGGTATGCGAAGCTCCTACGAGCAGTACTTC.